Listed here are 27 T cell receptor beta chains from one sample, sequenced in a study of cytomegalovirus exposure and HLA in healthy donors. In the PCR, 60 Vbeta and 13 Jbeta primers were used. Clones were read by immunoSEQ multiplex PCR, and TCRdb kept only the in-frame ones, dropping some. Of under 300,000 clones in the sample, roughly 81% are singletons; the top ten hold 1.5% to 2.5%. The material sequenced was PBMCs. These receptors originate from a middle-aged woman in good health and CMV-seropositive.

The V call is TRBV27, the J call TRBJ1-4; D is uncertain. The ends were cut back, 7 bases at V and 3 bases at J, with 9 bases in the middle. The CDR3 has 13 residues. CDR1 and CDR2 (germline): MNHEY, SMNVEV (reference sequence). CDR3 protein: CASTGSANEKLFF. CDR3 sequence (DNA): TGTGCCAGCACGGGTTCTGCTAATGAAAAACTGTTTTTT.

This clone was seen more than once but under ten times. The V call is TRBV30, the J call TRBJ2-2, with 13 bases identical to TRBD2. Germline CDR1 reads GTSNPN; CDR2 reads SVGIG (reference sequence). The ends lost 1 base at V and 5 bases at J; junction bases unmatched: 7. CDR3 size: 17 residues. In DNA form, the CDR3 reads TGTGCCTGGAGTGAAAGGGGACTAGCGGGACGGACCGGGGAGCTGTTTTTT. Its protein is CAWSERGLAGRTGELFF.

The CDR3 nucleotides are TGTGCCAGCAGCCTACGTCGGACAGGTCTCGATGAAAAACTGTTTTTT. Its translation is CASSLRRTGLDEKLFF. V is TRBV7-2 and J is TRBJ1-4; 7 bases agree with TRBD1. The V and J ends lost 5 bases and 6 bases, in that order; junction bases with no gene match: 12. The germline V gene has CDR1 SGHTA and CDR2 FQGNSA. CDR3 length: 16 residues.

The chain links TRBV28 to TRBJ2-2; 13 bases fit TRBD2. With 5 bases clipped from V and 5 bases from J, the junction kept 2 bases outside the gene matches. The CDR3 length is 15 residues. CDR1 MDHEN and CDR2 SYDVKM come from the germline V gene. Written as DNA, the CDR3 is TGTGCCAGCAGTACTAGCGGGAGGGGGACCGGGGAGCTGTTTTTT. Its translation is CASSTSGRGTGELFF. The whole variable domain, remainder taken from reference TRBV28 and TRBJ2-2, is DVKVTQSSRYLVKRTGEKVFLECVQDMDHENMFWYRQDPGLGLRLIYFSYDVKMKEKGDIPEGYSVSREKKERFSLILESASTNQTSMYLCASSTSGRGTGELFFGEGSRLTVL.

The CDR3 protein is CASSLGGGEQFF. In nucleotides, the CDR3 is TGTGCCAGCAGCTTAGGTGGGGGGGAGCAGTTCTTC. The V call is TRBV7-6, the J call TRBJ2-1, with a possible D match to TRBD2 (6 bases). Between the trimmed V and J ends, which lost 1 base and 10 bases, there was a span of 8 bases. The CDR3 extends over 12 amino acids. Germline CDR1 is SGHVS and CDR2 is FNYEAQ.

V gene TRBV5-6 combines with J gene TRBJ1-2, with D unclear. Per germline, CDR1 SGHDT and CDR2 YYEEEE. V dropped 3 bases and J dropped 5 bases, with 5 bases sitting between them. The CDR3 loop spans 11 amino acids. CDR3 in DNA: TGTGCCAGCAGCTCGGGGTATGGCTACACCTTC. Protein: CASSSGYGYTF.

V usage is TRBV5-1 and J usage is TRBJ1-6, with 8 bases that match TRBD1. Germline V gene sequence: CDR1 SGHRS, CDR2 YFSETQ. Losses at the gene ends were 5 bases for V and 7 bases for J; bases not matched to a gene: 5. CDR3 length: 14 amino acids. The CDR3 is CASRAGGDNSPLHF. CDR3 DNA: TGCGCCAGCAGGGCAGGGGGCGACAATTCACCCCTCCACTTT.

Remarks on this clone: The junction departs from germline at one end; a sequencing error may be responsible. V is TRBV25-1 and J is TRBJ1-3, with D perhaps matching TRBD1 (5 bases). CDR1 and CDR2 (germline): MGHDK, SYGVNS. This CDR3 comprises 17 residues. CDR3 sequence: CASSDDRTGLSGSTIYF. The CDR3 coding sequence is TGTGCCAGCAGTGACGATCGCACAGGTCTCTCTGGAAGCACCATATATTTT.

CDR3 bases: TGTGCCAGCAGCCAAGATGGAGCGCTGGAGCAGTACTTC. This gives the protein CASSQDGALEQYF. V usage is TRBV4-2 and J usage is TRBJ2-7; D is unresolved. The V end lost 0 bases, the J end lost 7 bases, and 10 bases lay between the germline ends. The CDR3 spans 13 residues. The germline V gene has CDR1 LGHNA and CDR2 YNFKEQ.

V gene TRBV29-1 combines with J gene TRBJ2-2, with D possibly TRBD1 on 5 matching bases. The CDR3 is made up of 13 amino acids. Trimming took 3 bases from V and 5 from J, leaving 10 bases between them. Germline assignment: CDR1 SQVTM and CDR2 ANQGSEA. CDR3 DNA: TGCAGCGTTGAGGACAAAAATACCGGGGAGCTGTTTTTT. Encoded protein: CSVEDKNTGELFF.

V and J are TRBV12-2 and TRBJ1-6; the table gives TRBD1 as D, unverified against the DNA. TRBV12-2 is marked as a pseudogene. This CDR3 comprises 17 residues. Here the CDR3 reads CASRLMSLGAANSPLHF. For the CDR3, the DNA is TGTGCAAGTCGCTTGATGAGTCTTGGGGCGGCTAATTCACCCCTCCACTTT.

This clone was picked up a small number of times. V and J are TRBV7-6 and TRBJ1-5; D perhaps matches TRBD1 (6 bases). There are 14 residues in the CDR3. The germline V and J ends were trimmed by 5 bases and 6 bases, with 14 bases remaining between them. Germline CDR1 and CDR2: SGHVS and FNYEAQ. For the CDR3, the DNA is TGTGCCAGCAGCCCGTCCAGGGGTTCTCAGCCCCAGCATTTT. Protein sequence: CASSPSRGSQPQHF.

This chain connects TRBV19 to TRBJ2-3, with TRBD2 matching over 10 bases. CDR3 length equals 16 residues. Germline CDR1 is LNHDA and CDR2 is SQIVND (reference sequence). V gave up 7 bases and J gave up 5 bases; unmatched junction bases: 12. This chain's CDR3 is CASIPSGRAGEDTQYF. The CDR3, as DNA: TGTGCCAGTATCCCCAGCGGGAGGGCCGGGGAAGATACGCAGTATTTT. Filled out from reference TRBV19 and TRBJ2-3, the complete variable domain reads DGGITQSPKYLFRKEGQNVTLSCEQNLNHDAMYWYRQDPGQGLRLIYYSQIVNDFQKGDIAEGYSVSREKKESFPLTVTSAQKNPTAFYLCASIPSGRAGEDTQYFGPGTRLTVL.

The rearrangement links TRBV5-1 to TRBJ2-1, with D unresolved. This CDR3 spans 18 amino acids. CDR1 is SGHRS, CDR2 YFSETQ, per germline. Trimming removed 2 bases at V and 9 bases at J, with 27 bases between. The CDR3 DNA sequence: TGCGCCAGCAGCTTTAGGCTTGGTTCGAGTGCAGGCATGATTGAGCAGTTCTTC. Protein product: CASSFRLGSSAGMIEQFF.

The chain links TRBV6-4 to TRBJ2-7; 7 bases are a match to TRBD2. V shed 5 bases, J shed 6 bases, and the junction held 7 bases outside the gene matches. Germline CDR1 is MRHNA and CDR2 is SNTAGT. This CDR3 has 13 amino acids. The CDR3 nucleotides read TGTGCCAGCAGTCTGGACTTAGCGGGCGAGCAGTACTTC. Protein product: CASSLDLAGEQYF.

The V call is TRBV19, the J call TRBJ2-7, with D perhaps matching TRBD2 (6 bases). The ends were cut back, 6 bases at V and 5 bases at J, with 17 bases in the middle. From germline, CDR1 is LNHDA and CDR2 SQIVND (reference sequence). The CDR3 is 14 residues long. CDR3 bases: TGTGCCAGTAGCCAAAGTACCGGAGGGCACGAGCAGTACTTC. This encodes CASSQSTGGHEQYF.

The chain has TRBV11-1 and TRBJ2-7; no reliable D call. V lost 4 bases and J 4 bases, leaving 8 bases between the germline ends. The CDR3 spans 12 residues. Germline lookup yields CDR1 SGHAT and CDR2 FQDESV (reference sequence). This CDR3 reads CASSSHSYEQYF. The CDR3 nucleotides are TGTGCCAGCAGCTCCCACTCGTACGAGCAGTACTTC.

The chain carries TRBV30 and TRBJ1-4, with a weak D call TRBD1 (6 bases). Germline V gene sequence: CDR1 GTSNPN, CDR2 SVGIG (reference sequence). The CDR3 is made up of 13 amino acids. V dropped 3 bases and J dropped 7 bases, with 12 bases sitting between them. In DNA form, the CDR3 reads TGTGCCTGGAGAGTTCAGGGGACTGAAAAACTGTTTTTT. Translation: CAWRVQGTEKLFF.

The chain joins TRBV11-1 to TRBJ2-2; TRBD2 aligns across 9 bases. This CDR3 spans 15 amino acids. V gave up 0 bases and J gave up 4 bases; unmatched junction bases: 0. The germline V gene has CDR1 SGHAT and CDR2 FQDESV (reference sequence). The CDR3: CASSLARGGTGELFF. CDR3 nucleotides: TGTGCCAGCAGCTTAGCGCGGGGGGGCACCGGGGAGCTGTTTTTT.

This clone was seen just once. The rearrangement uses TRBV6-1 and TRBJ2-2; a possible D gene is TRBD2 (6 bases). The CDR3 consists of 15 residues. V lost 0 bases and J lost 4, with 9 bases in between. The germline CDR1 and CDR2 sequences are MNHNS and SASEGT. In DNA, the CDR3 is TGTGCCAGCAGTGAAGCTGGGGGGTCCACCGGGGAGCTGTTTTTT. This sequence encodes CASSEAGGSTGELFF.

The chain couples TRBV5-1 to TRBJ2-3, with a tentative D call TRBD2 (6 bases). Germline values: CDR1 SGHRS, CDR2 YFSETQ. This CDR3 contains 15 residues. The V end lost 5 bases, the J end lost 0 bases, and 13 bases lay between the germline ends. The CDR3 reads CASRTLARSTDTQYF. The CDR3 DNA is TGCGCCAGCAGAACACTAGCTAGAAGCACAGATACGCAGTATTTT.

The CDR3 reads CASRPGTGGTGANVLTF. CDR3 bases: TGTGCCAGCAGACCCGGGACAGGGGGCACTGGGGCCAACGTCCTGACTTTC. The chain is built from TRBV19 and TRBJ2-6, with 12 positions matching TRBD1. This CDR3 contains 17 residues. The J segment lost 2 bases and the V segment lost 9 bases, leaving 8 bases of the junction unmatched. The germline V gene encodes CDR1 LNHDA and CDR2 SQIVND (reference sequence).

J is TRBJ2-3 and V is TRBV6-5, with TRBD2 matching over 10 bases. The CDR3 is 14 amino acids. The germline CDR1 and CDR2 sequences are MNHEY and SVGAGI. V lost 6 bases to trimming and J lost 5 bases; unmatched junction nucleotides: 5. In DNA, the CDR3 is TGTGCCAGCAGACCTAGCGGGAGAGGAGATACGCAGTATTTT. It encodes CASRPSGRGDTQYF.

The chain has TRBV2 and TRBJ2-1; D remains ambiguous. Deletions cut 6 bases from V and 15 bases from J, with 15 bases between. Germline V gives CDR1 SNHLY, CDR2 FYNNEI. The CDR3 loop spans 11 amino acids. The CDR3 reads CASSLGQQWFF. Written as DNA, the CDR3 is TGTGCCAGCAGCCTCGGCCAACAGTGGTTCTTC.

This clone occurred once. The V and J genes are TRBV7-2 and TRBJ2-7, with 13 positions matching TRBD2. J gave up 5 bases and V 1 base, and 14 bases lay outside the gene matches. The germline gives CDR1 SGHTA, CDR2 FQGNSA. The CDR3 totals 19 residues. DNA for the CDR3: TGTGCCAGCAGCTTAGTGGGGGTCCGACTAGCGGGAGGCTCAAACGAGCAGTACTTC. Its translation: CASSLVGVRLAGGSNEQYF.

The chain couples TRBV28 to TRBJ2-3; D is perhaps TRBD2 (7 bases). Between the trimmed V and J ends, which lost 3 bases and 4 bases, there was a span of 17 bases. This CDR3 is 16 amino acids long. Germline V gene lookup returns CDR1 MDHEN and CDR2 SYDVKM. The DNA for the CDR3 is TGTGCCAGCAGTTTTTCTTCGCGGGGGCGTTCAGATACGCAGTATTTT. Amino acid sequence: CASSFSSRGRSDTQYF. The full variable domain, with the rest looked up from reference TRBV28 and TRBJ2-3, is DVKVTQSSRYLVKRTGEKVFLECVQDMDHENMFWYRQDPGLGLRLIYFSYDVKMKEKGDIPEGYSVSREKKERFSLILESASTNQTSMYLCASSFSSRGRSDTQYFGPGTRLTVL.

This clone was observed a handful of times. An end of the junction does not agree with germline; a read error may underlie this. The chain uses TRBV27 and TRBJ1-2; the D is unclear. Germline CDR1 and CDR2: MNHEY and SMNVEV (reference sequence). The length of the CDR3 is 15 residues. CDR3 nucleotides: TGTGCCAGCAGCTTATCCCCTCTATTACCCTATGGCTACACCTTC. Encoded protein: CASSLSPLLPYGYTF.